Following are 20 T cell receptor beta chains from one sample sequenced in a study of blood T cell repertoires in COVID-19. TCRdb's table, derived via immunoSEQ multiplex PCR, lists solely in-frame clones and lacks some. The top ten clones hold approximately 9.4% of a sample with 150,000 to 200,000 clones, just over 85% of them seen once. Sequences were obtained from PBMCs or T cells enriched from blood (not recorded which). Every receptor here comes from a young woman who had recovered from COVID-19.

This sequence joins TRBV19 and TRBJ1-4; the match to TRBD1 covers 8 bases. V shed 3 bases, J shed 10 bases, and the junction held 10 bases outside the gene matches. The germline CDR1 and CDR2 sequences are LNHDA and SQIVND (reference sequence). The CDR3 extends over 15 amino acids. The chain's CDR3 is CASSIPGQGAGKLFF. DNA of the CDR3: TGTGCCAGTAGTATCCCGGGCCAGGGGGCAGGAAAACTGTTTTTT.

J is TRBJ1-5 and V is TRBV2, with D possibly matching TRBD1 (5 bases). The CDR3 consists of 13 residues. V lost 6 bases to trimming and J lost 2 bases, with 8 bases between them. Germline-derived CDR1 and CDR2 are SNHLY and FYNNEI. The CDR3 coding sequence is TGTGCCAGCAGAGGCAGGGGCAATCAGCCCCAGCATTTT. This codes for CASRGRGNQPQHF.

By frequency in the sample, this clone is medium-sized. This rearrangement joins TRBV19 to TRBJ2-5, with D tentatively TRBD2 (6 bases). Trimming pared 6 bases from V and 4 bases from J, leaving 21 bases between. The CDR3 loop spans 16 amino acids. CDR1 and CDR2 (germline): LNHDA, SQIVND (reference sequence). The CDR3 loop is CASRSTLFPEGETQYF. CDR3 sequence (DNA): TGTGCCAGTAGATCTACACTATTCCCGGAGGGAGAGACCCAGTACTTC.

This clone was picked up one time. The chain has TRBV28 and TRBJ1-1; TRBD1 matches 9 bases. Losses at the gene ends were 8 bases for V and 4 bases for J; bases not matched to a gene: 8. The V gene's germline CDR1 is MDHEN and CDR2 SYDVKM. The CDR3 spans 14 residues. The CDR3 coding sequence is TGTGCCAGCGCGTATCCGACAGGGGGCACTGAAGCTTTCTTT. The encoded protein is CASAYPTGGTEAFF.

This chain connects TRBV2 to TRBJ1-5; weak D call: TRBD1 (6 bases). Germline loops: CDR1 SNHLY, CDR2 FYNNEI. The CDR3 contains 14 residues. The V gene lost 4 bases and the J gene lost 1 base, with 8 bases spanning the gap. The CDR3 DNA sequence: TGTGCCAGCAGTGTAACAGGGAGCAATCAGCCCCAGCATTTT. Protein sequence: CASSVTGSNQPQHF.

The chain carries TRBV5-4 and TRBJ1-1; D is unclear. V lost 0 bases and J 1 base, leaving 19 bases between the germline ends. This CDR3 has 18 amino acids. Germline V CDR1 and CDR2: SGHNT, YYREEE (reference sequence). CDR3 region: CASSLGGRKDWGNTEAFF. For the CDR3, the DNA is TGTGCCAGCAGCTTGGGAGGGCGGAAAGACTGGGGGAACACTGAAGCTTTCTTT.

The CDR3 DNA reads TGTGCCAGTAGTATCGATCCAGGTGCCTACGAGCAGTACTTC. This codes for CASSIDPGAYEQYF. The rearrangement links TRBV19 to TRBJ2-7, with no clear D. The germline CDR1 and CDR2 sequences are LNHDA and SQIVND (reference sequence). The CDR3 extends over 14 amino acids. Trimming stripped 3 bases from V and 2 bases from J, with 11 bases between.

This chain joins TRBV19 and TRBJ1-1; no firm D call. Between the trimmed V and J ends, which lost 3 bases and 0 bases, there was a span of 2 bases. This CDR3 has 12 amino acids. Germline assignment: CDR1 LNHDA and CDR2 SQIVND (reference sequence). The CDR3 protein is CASSIVNTEAFF. CDR3 nucleotides: TGTGCCAGTAGTATCGTGAACACTGAAGCTTTCTTT.

V and J are TRBV10-3 and TRBJ1-2; no clear D. Germline V gene sequence: CDR1 ENHRY, CDR2 SYGVKD. V was clipped by 10 bases and J by 5 bases, with 14 bases between them. This CDR3 spans 12 amino acids. CDR3 in amino acids: CATEGVEYGYTF. DNA for the CDR3: TGTGCCACCGAGGGTGTGGAGTATGGCTACACCTTC.

This clone has a handful of counts. The chain carries TRBV4-2 and TRBJ2-3, with 9 positions matching TRBD1. Per the germline V gene, CDR1 is LGHNA and CDR2 is YNFKEQ. Trimming cost V 1 base and J 3 bases; bases outside gene matches: 2. The CDR3 runs 15 residues. CDR3 coding DNA: TGTGCCAGCAGCCAAGGCGGGACAGGGACAGATACGCAGTATTTT. Translating gives CASSQGGTGTDTQYF.

J is TRBJ1-2 and V is TRBV4-1, with no clear D. V gave up 2 bases and J gave up 0 bases, with 7 bases separating them. Germline assignment: CDR1 MGHRA and CDR2 YSYEKL. The CDR3 is 14 amino acids. The CDR3 bases are TGCGCCAGCAGCCAAACGGAGGCTAACTATGGCTACACCTTC. Its protein is CASSQTEANYGYTF.

The rearrangement joins TRBV3-1 (or the pseudogene TRBV3-2) to TRBJ2-7; D ambiguous. Per the germline V gene, CDR1 is LGHDT and CDR2 is YNNKEL (reference sequence). The germline V and J ends were trimmed by 0 bases and 3 bases, with 9 bases remaining between them. The CDR3 spans 14 residues. Written as DNA, the CDR3 is TGTGCCAGCAGCCAAGATCACGCGGTCTACGAGCAGTACTTC. The encoded protein is CASSQDHAVYEQYF.

CDR3 nucleotides: TGTGCCAGCAGCCATGGGACAGGGGTCGCCTACGAGCAGTACTTC. It translates to CASSHGTGVAYEQYF. The chain combines TRBV5-8 with TRBJ2-7; the match to TRBD1 covers 10 bases. CDR1 is SGHTS and CDR2 is YDEGEE in the germline V gene. Trimming at V came to 4 bases and at J to 2 bases, leaving 6 bases not matched to a gene. The CDR3 has 15 amino acids.

The genes are TRBV12-3 or TRBV12-4 and TRBJ1-1; tentative D call: TRBD1 (5 bases). V lost 3 bases to trimming and J lost 5 bases, with 10 bases between them. CDR3 length equals 13 residues. This CDR3 is CASSFSRATEAFF. CDR3 DNA sequence: TGTGCCAGCAGTTTCTCCAGGGCAACTGAAGCTTTCTTT.

This chain uses TRBV6-5 with TRBJ2-7; tentatively, D is TRBD1 (5 bases). The V end lost 5 bases, the J end lost 6 bases, and 17 bases lay between the germline ends. The germline V gene encodes CDR1 MNHEY and CDR2 SVGAGI. This CDR3 comprises 14 residues. The CDR3 region is CASSLDSIRREQYF. The CDR3 DNA follows: TGTGCCAGCAGTCTCGACAGTATTAGGCGCGAGCAGTACTTC.

The chain combines TRBV14 with TRBJ2-7; D may be TRBD1 (6 bases). Trimming removed 0 bases from V and 3 bases from J, with 15 bases in between. The CDR3 totals 16 residues. From germline, CDR1 is SGHDN and CDR2 FVKESK. CDR3 nucleotides: TGTGCCAGCAGCCAAGAGGGCAGGGGATGGTACTACGAGCAGTACTTC. Its translation: CASSQEGRGWYYEQYF.

CDR3 amino acids: CASSRPWTGSKNTGELFF. As DNA, the CDR3 is TGTGCCAGCAGCAGACCTTGGACAGGATCTAAGAACACCGGGGAGCTGTTTTTT. The J gene is TRBJ2-2, the V gene TRBV5-6, with TRBD1 matching 7 bases. The CDR3 has 18 residues. Per the germline V gene, CDR1 is SGHDT and CDR2 is YYEEEE. Trimming cost V 4 bases and J 1 base; bases outside gene matches: 13.

This clone was found once. The rearrangement links TRBV25-1 to TRBJ2-3; possible D gene TRBD2, 5 bases. Trimming left V 10 bases short and J 5 bases short, with 19 bases between. The CDR3 contains 14 residues. The V gene's germline CDR1 is MGHDK and CDR2 SYGVNS. CDR3 loop: CATSLLEGRDTQYF. The CDR3 nucleotides are TGTGCCACCAGCCTACTAGAGGGAAGAGATACGCAGTATTTT. Drawing the rest from reference TRBV25-1 and TRBJ2-3, the complete variable domain is EADIYQTPRYLVIGTGKKITLECSQTMGHDKMYWYQQDPGMELHLIHYSYGVNSTEKGDLSSESTVSRIRTEHFPLTLESARPSHTSQYLCATSLLEGRDTQYFGPGTRLTVL.

A few counts support this clone. This rearrangement joins TRBV28 to TRBJ1-5; D is perhaps TRBD1 (6 bases). Trimming removed 6 bases at V and 7 bases at J, with 16 bases between. The germline V gene has CDR1 MDHEN and CDR2 SYDVKM. There are 14 residues in the CDR3. CDR3 protein: CASSQMGAEQPQHF. CDR3 DNA sequence: TGTGCCAGCAGCCAAATGGGGGCGGAACAGCCCCAGCATTTT.

The CDR3 is CASSPRRGLNNSPLHF. The CDR3, as DNA: TGTGCCAGCTCTCCACGGCGGGGGTTGAATAATTCACCCCTCCACTTT. The V gene is TRBV25-1, the J gene TRBJ1-6; D might be TRBD1 (5 bases). CDR3 length equals 16 residues. Per the germline V gene, CDR1 is MGHDK and CDR2 is SYGVNS. V was clipped by 8 bases and J by 5 bases, with 19 bases between them. The full variable domain, completed using reference TRBV25-1 and TRBJ1-6, is EADIYQTPRYLVIGTGKKITLECSQTMGHDKMYWYQQDPGMELHLIHYSYGVNSTEKGDLSSESTVSRIRTEHFPLTLESARPSHTSQYLCASSPRRGLNNSPLHFGNGTRLTVT.